These 26 T cell receptor beta chains were sequenced from one sample in a study of blood T cell repertoires in COVID-19. Assay: immunoSEQ multiplex PCR; the TCRdb copy retains only in-frame clones and omits some. In the table there are tens of thousands of clones, roughly nine tenths of which are singletons. The sample consisted of peripheral blood. The receptor set was obtained from a man between 60 and 75 years old with acute or convalescent COVID-19.

This clone appeared a few times. The rearrangement joins TRBV19 to TRBJ1-3; 8 bases fit TRBD1. This CDR3 has 17 amino acids. CDR1 is LNHDA, CDR2 SQIVND, per germline (reference sequence). V was clipped by 5 bases and J by 2 bases; unmatched bases: 11. CDR3 region: CASSPRTGLSAGNTIYF. The CDR3 region has the DNA TGTGCCAGTAGTCCCCGGACAGGGTTAAGCGCTGGAAACACCATATATTTT.

This clone was observed at least ten times. Different DNA sequences within this sample yield the same CDR3. The rearrangement links TRBV29-1 to TRBJ1-1; 7 positions match TRBD1. The V segment lost 0 bases and the J segment 4 bases; nucleotides outside the gene matches: 5. CDR3 length equals 14 residues. Germline loops: CDR1 SQVTM, CDR2 ANQGSEA. CDR3 bases: TGCAGCGTTGAAGATCGACAGGGAAGCACTGAAGCTTTCTTT. Encoded protein: CSVEDRQGSTEAFF. Combining the CDR3 with reference TRBV29-1 and TRBJ1-1 gives the whole variable domain SAVISQKPSRDICQRGTSLTIQCQVDSQVTMMFWYRQQPGQSLTLIATANQGSEATYESGFVIDKFPISRPNLTFSTLTVSNMSPEDSSIYLCSVEDRQGSTEAFFGQGTRLTVV.

This sequence joins TRBV5-1 and TRBJ1-2; D is uncertain. The V end lost 1 base, the J end lost 3 bases, and 19 bases lay between the germline ends. In germline, CDR1 is SGHRS, CDR2 YFSETQ. The CDR3 has 17 amino acids. DNA for the CDR3: TGCGCCAGCAGCTTGTATTCAATCCCTCCGAGGGACTATGGCTACACCTTC. Protein: CASSLYSIPPRDYGYTF.

This clone has just one count. The chain links TRBV5-1 to TRBJ1-2; TRBD1 might be the D (5 bases). CDR3 length: 17 residues. The V gene's germline CDR1 is SGHRS and CDR2 YFSETQ. The ends were cut back, 0 bases at V and 4 bases at J, with 19 bases in the middle. In DNA form, the CDR3 reads TGCGCCAGCAGCTTGGCCGATTTAAGGGGTACGATCTATGGCTACACCTTC. It yields the protein CASSLADLRGTIYGYTF.

The rearrangement uses TRBV6-4 and TRBJ1-6; the D gene is possibly TRBD1 (6 bases). The CDR3 sequence is 13 residues long. Trimming took off 8 bases at V and 3 bases at J, with 8 bases between the two ends. Germline values: CDR1 MRHNA, CDR2 SNTAGT. The CDR3 DNA is TGTGCCAGCGACAGGTTCTATAATTCACCCCTCCACTTT. Its protein product is CASDRFYNSPLHF.

The chain employs TRBV7-2 and TRBJ2-5, with 12 bases matching TRBD2. Trimming took 5 bases from V and 0 from J; bases not matched to a gene: 10. The germline gives CDR1 SGHTA, CDR2 FQGNSA. The CDR3 runs 18 residues. Here the CDR3 DNA reads TGTGCCAGCAGCCGCGGGGCTAGCGGGGGGGTGCACCAAGAGACCCAGTACTTC. It translates to CASSRGASGGVHQETQYF.

This chain joins TRBV7-2 and TRBJ1-6, with D uncertain. V shed 1 base and J shed 0 bases, with 10 bases lying between them. Germline V gene sequence: CDR1 SGHTA, CDR2 FQGNSA. The CDR3 contains 17 residues. For the CDR3, the DNA is TGTGCCAGCAGCTTAGTCACAGAGAGCTCCTATAATTCACCCCTCCACTTT. Its translation: CASSLVTESSYNSPLHF.

This clone has a single count. The J gene is TRBJ2-2, the V gene TRBV19, with 7 bases identical to TRBD1. V lost 4 bases and J lost 4; bases outside the gene matches: 6. CDR3 length: 15 amino acids. CDR1 and CDR2 (germline): LNHDA, SQIVND (reference sequence). DNA of the CDR3: TGTGCCAGTAGTAATAAAGGGGGCGGCACCGGGGAGCTGTTTTTT. Amino acids: CASSNKGGGTGELFF.

V and J are TRBV19 and TRBJ2-3; 11 bases fit TRBD2. Germline trimming cut 6 bases from V and 1 base from J; bases unmatched to any gene: 0. Germline lookup yields CDR1 LNHDA and CDR2 SQIVND (reference sequence). CDR3 size: 14 residues. The CDR3 DNA follows: TGTGCCAGTAGACTAGCGGGGGGCACAGATACGCAGTATTTT. Its protein product is CASRLAGGTDTQYF.

This clone has just a few counts. The genes are TRBV30 and TRBJ2-1, with 7 positions matching TRBD2. Germline lookup yields CDR1 GTSNPN and CDR2 SVGIG (reference sequence). The CDR3 totals 12 residues. The trim removed 2 bases at V and 8 bases at J, leaving 3 bases unmatched. CDR3 coding DNA: TGTGCCTGGAGTTCGGGAGGCGATGAGCAGTTCTTC. Translation gives CAWSSGGDEQFF.

The chain uses TRBV5-1 and TRBJ2-1; TRBD2 aligns across 8 bases. Germline assignment: CDR1 SGHRS and CDR2 YFSETQ. The trim removed 3 bases at V and 5 bases at J, leaving 16 bases unmatched. This CDR3 spans 18 amino acids. The CDR3 DNA follows: TGCGCCAGCAGCTGGACACAGGGTCCTGGGACTAGTAACAATGAGCAGTTCTTC. Protein product: CASSWTQGPGTSNNEQFF.

This clone was recorded once. The rearrangement joins TRBV5-1 to TRBJ2-3; 9 bases fit TRBD2. The CDR3 is 15 amino acids. The trim removed 0 bases at V and 5 bases at J, leaving 4 bases unmatched. Germline CDR1 and CDR2: SGHRS and YFSETQ. This CDR3 reads CASSLERGVGDTQYF. CDR3 coding DNA: TGCGCCAGCAGCTTGGAGCGGGGGGTTGGAGATACGCAGTATTTT.

As regards this clone: The sample contains more than one DNA sequence encoding this CDR3. The chain links TRBV5-1 to TRBJ1-3, with D uncertain. CDR1 is SGHRS, CDR2 YFSETQ, per germline. The V and J ends lost 0 bases and 3 bases respectively, with 7 bases between them. The CDR3 runs 14 residues. In DNA form, the CDR3 reads TGCGCCAGCAGCTTGGCGGGTTTTGGAAACACCATATATTTT. It is translated as CASSLAGFGNTIYF.

The chain has TRBV25-1 and TRBJ1-2, with TRBD1 as a possible D gene (6 bases). Between the trimmed V and J ends, which lost 2 bases and 2 bases, there was a span of 9 bases. The CDR3 has 14 residues. Germline V gene lookup returns CDR1 MGHDK and CDR2 SYGVNS. The CDR3 nucleotides read TGTGCCAGCAGTGAAGAAGGGGGAAACTATGGCTACACCTTC. It codes for CASSEEGGNYGYTF.

The rearrangement links TRBV6-4 to TRBJ2-2; D is perhaps TRBD2 (6 bases). Deletions cut 10 bases from V and 2 bases from J, with 14 bases between. The germline CDR1 and CDR2 sequences are MRHNA and SNTAGT. This CDR3 has 14 residues. CDR3 region: CAMMTRPNTGELFF. The CDR3, as DNA: TGTGCCATGATGACTAGACCTAACACCGGGGAGCTGTTTTTT.

The chain uses TRBV7-2 and TRBJ1-5, with TRBD1 as a possible D gene (5 bases). This CDR3 is 13 amino acids long. CDR1 and CDR2 (germline): SGHTA, FQGNSA. V was pared by 4 bases and J by 7 bases, with 11 bases between. The CDR3, as DNA: TGTGCCAGCAGCTCAGGGTATTTACAGCCCCAGCATTTT. It encodes CASSSGYLQPQHF.

Only one count was recorded for this clone. The genes are TRBV11-3 and TRBJ2-2, with D maybe TRBD1 (6 bases). The V end lost 3 bases, the J end lost 4 bases, and 18 bases lay between the germline ends. CDR1 SGHNT and CDR2 YENEEA come from the germline V gene. This CDR3 region has 17 residues. The CDR3 DNA follows: TGTGCCAGCAGCTTCGGCAGAATAGCAGGGGTCACCGGGGAGCTGTTTTTT. Translated, it gives CASSFGRIAGVTGELFF.

The gene calls are TRBV5-1 and TRBJ1-4; 7 bases match TRBD1. The CDR3 consists of 18 residues. V lost 6 bases to trimming and J lost 7 bases; unmatched junction nucleotides: 21. Germline values: CDR1 SGHRS, CDR2 YFSETQ. CDR3 sequence: CASTDGTDQIQGREKLFF. The CDR3 DNA reads TGCGCCAGCACCGATGGGACAGACCAGATCCAGGGTCGTGAAAAACTGTTTTTT.

The chain joins TRBV11-3 to TRBJ2-3; no clear D gene. CDR3 size: 13 residues. In germline, CDR1 is SGHNT, CDR2 YENEEA. V lost 5 bases and J lost 2, with 8 bases in between. The CDR3, as DNA: TGTGCCAGCAGCCTAGGGCCCACAGATACGCAGTATTTT. It is translated as CASSLGPTDTQYF.

The chain combines TRBV27 with TRBJ2-7; 10 nucleotides line up with TRBD2. The V segment lost 4 bases and the J segment 0 bases; nucleotides outside the gene matches: 0. The CDR3 runs 14 residues. Germline CDR1 reads MNHEY; CDR2 reads SMNVEV (reference sequence). As DNA, the CDR3 is TGTGCCAGCAGTTCTAGCGGGGGCTCCTACGAGCAGTACTTC. It is translated as CASSSSGGSYEQYF.

This chain uses TRBV6-4 with TRBJ1-6; possibly TRBD1 for D (6 bases). CDR3 length: 21 residues. The V gene lost 2 bases and the J gene lost 0 bases, with 23 bases spanning the gap. In germline, CDR1 is MRHNA, CDR2 SNTAGT. CDR3 residues: CASSDGGRGFFRSSYNSPLHF. CDR3 coding DNA: TGTGCCAGCAGTGACGGCGGCAGGGGCTTTTTCCGGAGCTCCTATAATTCACCCCTCCACTTT.

This CDR3 is CASSQEGGQGGFSGYTF. CDR3 coding DNA: TGCGCCAGCAGCCAAGAGGGGGGACAGGGCGGATTTAGTGGCTACACCTTC. The chain uses TRBV4-1 and TRBJ1-2; 9 bases match TRBD1. The trim removed 0 bases at V and 7 bases at J, leaving 12 bases unmatched. From germline, CDR1 is MGHRA and CDR2 YSYEKL. The CDR3 sequence is 17 residues long.

This CDR3 is CATSDLVRNYGYTF. In DNA form, the CDR3 reads TGTGCCACCAGTGATTTGGTCAGGAACTATGGCTACACCTTC. The chain uses TRBV24-1 and TRBJ1-2; no clear D. Germline V gives CDR1 KGHDR, CDR2 SFDVKD. The V gene lost 0 bases and the J gene lost 2 bases, with 6 bases spanning the gap. This CDR3 is built from 14 residues.

The chain links TRBV10-3 to TRBJ1-2; D gene ambiguous. Looked up from germline, CDR1 is ENHRY and CDR2 is SYGVKD. The V end was cut by 2 bases, the J end by 6 bases, with 13 bases between. The CDR3 is made up of 14 amino acids. The CDR3 nucleotides are TGTGCCATCAGTGAGCAAAAGAGTCCCCATGGCTACACCTTC. It is translated as CAISEQKSPHGYTF.

The rearrangement joins TRBV7-2 to TRBJ2-5, with D perhaps matching TRBD2 (7 bases). Looked up from germline, CDR1 is SGHTA and CDR2 is FQGNSA. The V gene lost 3 bases and the J gene lost 1 base, with 12 bases spanning the gap. The CDR3 length is 15 residues. The DNA of the CDR3 is TGTGCCAGCAGCTTTGACCGGGGGGCCCAAGAGACCCAGTACTTC. Translation gives CASSFDRGAQETQYF. The full variable domain, completed using reference TRBV7-2 and TRBJ2-5, is GAGVSQSPSNKVTEKGKDVELRCDPISGHTALYWYRQSLGQGLEFLIYFQGNSAPDKSGLPSDRFSAERTGGSVSTLTIQRTQQEDSAVYLCASSFDRGAQETQYFGPGTRLLVL.

This chain links TRBV7-6 with TRBJ1-1; D perhaps matches TRBD1 (6 bases). Germline-derived CDR1 and CDR2 are SGHVS and FNYEAQ. V lost 1 base to trimming and J lost 1 base, with 13 bases between them. The CDR3 loop spans 16 amino acids. The CDR3 here is CASSLGQGIKNTEAFF. CDR3 coding DNA: TGTGCCAGCAGCTTAGGCCAGGGGATTAAGAACACTGAAGCTTTCTTT.